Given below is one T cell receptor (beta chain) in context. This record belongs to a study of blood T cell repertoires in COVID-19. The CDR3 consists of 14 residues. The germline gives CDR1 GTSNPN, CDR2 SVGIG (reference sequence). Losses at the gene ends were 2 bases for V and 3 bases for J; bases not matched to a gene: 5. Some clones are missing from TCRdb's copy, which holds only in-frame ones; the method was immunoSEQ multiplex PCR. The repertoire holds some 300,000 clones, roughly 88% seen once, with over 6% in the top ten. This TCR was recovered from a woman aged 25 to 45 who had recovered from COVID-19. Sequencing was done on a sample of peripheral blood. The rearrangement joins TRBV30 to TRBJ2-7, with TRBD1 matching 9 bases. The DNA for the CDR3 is TGTGCCTGGAGTCCCGGGACAGGGATCTACGAGCAGTACTTC. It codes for CAWSPGTGIYEQYF.